The 14 T cell receptor beta chains in this list originate from one sample, sequenced in a study of T cells in Graves' hyperthyroidism and ophthalmopathy. TCR beta CDR3 sequences were amplified from RNA transcripts. RT-PCR in the first round (using the HTBI primer set) targeted the TCR CDR3. TCRdb analysed the multiplex PCR reads with MiXCR anew, one entry per CDR3 protein. The table shows about 300,000 distinct CDR3 sequences, with roughly an eighth occurring only once. Sequenced: blood. Receptor source: a woman in her forties with Graves' hyperthyroidism.

This clonotype has ten or more counts. This chain uses TRBV6-1 with TRBJ2-3; D perhaps matches TRBD2 (6 bases). The germline gives CDR1 MNHNS, CDR2 SASEGT. CDR3 length: 15 residues. V gave up 6 bases and J gave up 0 bases, with 13 bases separating them. CDR3 protein: CASRYSGSSTDTQYF. CDR3 DNA sequence: TGTGCCAGCAGGTACAGCGGGTCTAGCACAGATACGCAGTATTTT.

This clonotype was found a few times. The genes are TRBV5-4 and TRBJ1-2, with D uncertain. Per the germline V gene, CDR1 is SGHNT and CDR2 is YYREEE (reference sequence). Trimming removed 4 bases from V and 5 bases from J, with 21 bases in between. CDR3 size: 16 residues. Written as DNA, the CDR3 is TGTGCCAGCAGCCGATTTGGTTACCGCAACGAATATGGCTACACCTTC. It yields the protein CASSRFGYRNEYGYTF.

The chain recombines TRBV2 with TRBJ1-1; D is uncertain. Germline V CDR1 and CDR2: SNHLY, FYNNEI. The CDR3 consists of 13 residues. Trimming removed 3 bases from V and 3 bases from J, with 8 bases in between. The CDR3 nucleotides are TGTGCCAGCAGTGACGACGAGCACACTGAAGCTTTCTTT. Protein product: CASSDDEHTEAFF.

This clonotype was picked up a small number of times. V is TRBV2 and J is TRBJ2-3; 8 positions agree with TRBD2. The CDR3 extends over 15 amino acids. CDR1 is SNHLY, CDR2 FYNNEI, per germline. Trimming took 7 bases from V and 3 from J; bases not matched to a gene: 9. In DNA, the CDR3 is TGTGCCAGCAAAGGGTCAGCGGGAGTAACAGATACGCAGTATTTT. Translating it yields CASKGSAGVTDTQYF.

This clonotype was observed a few times. V gene TRBV25-1 combines with J gene TRBJ2-3, with 8 nucleotides matching TRBD2. Germline V gives CDR1 MGHDK, CDR2 SYGVNS. V lost 10 bases, J lost 1 base, and 13 bases stayed unmatched. This CDR3 is built from 16 residues. The DNA of the CDR3 is TGTGCCACCTCTCGCTACGGGAGGGGAGGCACAGATACGCAGTATTTT. It translates to CATSRYGRGGTDTQYF.

CDR3: CATDPGVYGYTF. As DNA, the CDR3 is TGTGCCACCGACCCAGGGGTCTATGGCTACACCTTC. The genes are TRBV6-1 and TRBJ1-2; possible D gene TRBD1, 6 bases. The CDR3 is made up of 12 amino acids. The germline V and J ends were trimmed by 10 bases and 4 bases, with 13 bases remaining between them. CDR1 and CDR2 (germline): MNHNS, SASEGT.

This clonotype was seen repeatedly, ten times or more. The chain recombines TRBV7-2 with TRBJ2-5; 10 positions match TRBD2. V dropped 5 bases and J dropped 5; count of bases not matched to a gene: 8. The CDR3 sequence is 15 residues long. Germline V gene sequence: CDR1 SGHTA, CDR2 FQGNSA. The CDR3 reads CASSTGLASQETQYF. Here the CDR3 DNA reads TGTGCCAGCAGCACGGGACTAGCGTCGCAGGAGACCCAGTACTTC.

About this clonotype: The conserved phenylalanine or tryptophan is not found at the CDR3 terminus, so this likely reflects a read error. This rearrangement joins TRBV20-1 to TRBJ2-5; the D is unclear. The CDR3 extends over 13 amino acids. The V gene lost 7 bases and the J gene lost 0 bases, with 12 bases spanning the gap. Germline V gives CDR1 DFQATT, CDR2 SNEGSKA (reference sequence). CDR3: CSGLVRHQETQYL. CDR3 nucleotide sequence: TGCAGTGGTCTGGTTAGACACCAAGAGACCCAGTACCTC.

There are a few counts of this clonotype. The chain employs TRBV19 and TRBJ2-5, with D perhaps TRBD1 or TRBD2 (5 bases each). Germline assignment: CDR1 LNHDA and CDR2 SQIVND (reference sequence). Trimming removed 7 bases at V and 5 bases at J, with 14 bases between. The CDR3 sequence is 13 residues long. CDR3 amino acids: CASKFLGTETQYF. The CDR3 nucleotides are TGTGCCAGTAAGTTCCTTGGGACGGAGACCCAGTACTTC.

Worth noting for this clonotype: The junction shows a germline mismatch at one end, possibly a read error. This chain connects TRBV2 to TRBJ2-2; 8 bases fit TRBD2. Germline-derived CDR1 and CDR2 are SNHLY and FYNNEI. The CDR3 length is 14 residues. CDR3 amino acids: CASRLSGTTGELVF. Here the CDR3 DNA reads TGTGCCAGCAGGCTTAGCGGGACCACCGGGGAGCTGGTTTTT.

This clonotype was observed a few times. This chain connects TRBV19 to TRBJ2-1, with a weak D call TRBD2 (6 bases). The CDR3 contains 12 residues. Trimming took off 5 bases at V and 12 bases at J, with 14 bases between the two ends. The germline V gene encodes CDR1 LNHDA and CDR2 SQIVND (reference sequence). CDR3 sequence reads: CASSSDGSRQFF. The CDR3 region has the DNA TGTGCCAGTAGTTCGGACGGGAGCCGGCAGTTCTTC.

The table lists this clonotype with many counts. CDR3 sequence (DNA): TGCAGTGCTAGAGCCCACTCTAGCGGGAAAGGAGAGGAGCAGTTCTTC. Translated, it gives CSARAHSSGKGEEQFF. The chain is built from TRBV20-1 and TRBJ2-1, with 9 bases identical to TRBD2. Per germline, CDR1 DFQATT and CDR2 SNEGSKA (reference sequence). V was pared by 1 base and J by 10 bases, with 14 bases of the junction left unmatched. The CDR3 is made up of 16 amino acids.

This clonotype was detected many times. The chain employs TRBV6-1 and TRBJ1-1; tentative D call: TRBD1 (5 bases). This CDR3 is 12 amino acids long. Germline values: CDR1 MNHNS, CDR2 SASEGT. V lost 6 bases and J 7 bases, leaving 12 bases between the germline ends. The CDR3 sequence: CASRGDLREAFF. The DNA of the CDR3 is TGTGCCAGCAGAGGGGACCTCCGTGAAGCTTTCTTT.

This clonotype was detected ten times or more. The CDR3 here is CSASGAKPNTGELFF. CDR3 DNA: TGCAGTGCGTCAGGGGCTAAACCGAACACCGGGGAGCTGTTTTTT. The chain employs TRBV20-1 and TRBJ2-2; D possibly corresponds to TRBD1 (6 bases). The germline CDR1 and CDR2 sequences are DFQATT and SNEGSKA (reference sequence). The CDR3 runs 15 residues. The germline V and J ends were trimmed by 6 bases and 0 bases, with 14 bases remaining between them.